This T cell receptor (beta chain) was obtained from a study of T-cell memory formation after mild COVID-19. TCRdb analysed the 5' RACE reads with MiXCR anew, one entry per CDR3 protein. The sample holds 190,000 or so distinct CDR3 sequences; over 20% are singletons and the top ten take roughly 23%. The CDR3 is made up of 16 amino acids. The germline V gene encodes CDR1 MNHEY and CDR2 SMNVEV (reference sequence). With 5 bases removed from V and 6 bases from J, the gap between germline ends came to 20 bases. The chain couples TRBV27 to TRBJ1-5; D is possibly TRBD1 (6 bases). This clonotype originated in an adult woman who had mild COVID-19 (a few samples of this study predate the infection). Cell type and time point are not known. Sequencing was done on a sample of PBMCs or a T cell subset sorted from them (not recorded which). The CDR3 DNA sequence: TGTGCCAGCAGTCCATCCACCACAGGGATAGGTCAGCCCCAGCATTTT. This encodes CASSPSTTGIGQPQHF.